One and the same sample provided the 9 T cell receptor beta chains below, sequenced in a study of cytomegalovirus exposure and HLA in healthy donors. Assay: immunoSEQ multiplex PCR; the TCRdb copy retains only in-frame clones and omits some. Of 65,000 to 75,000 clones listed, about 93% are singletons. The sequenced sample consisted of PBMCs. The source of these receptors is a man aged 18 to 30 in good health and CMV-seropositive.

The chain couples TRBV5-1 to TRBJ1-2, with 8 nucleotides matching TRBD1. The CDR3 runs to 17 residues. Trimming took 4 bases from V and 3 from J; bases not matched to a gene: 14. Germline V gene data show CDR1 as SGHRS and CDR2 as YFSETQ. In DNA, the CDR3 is TGCGCCAGCAGCCCGGCAGTCCGGACAGGGATAGACTATGGCTACACCTTC. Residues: CASSPAVRTGIDYGYTF.

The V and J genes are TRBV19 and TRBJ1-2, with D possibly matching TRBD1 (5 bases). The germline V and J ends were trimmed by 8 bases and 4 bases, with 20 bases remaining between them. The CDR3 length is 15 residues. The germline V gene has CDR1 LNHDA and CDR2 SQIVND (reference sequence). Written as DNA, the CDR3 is TGTGCCAGTGGCGGGACGGATTTTCCCCTCTATGGCTACACCTTC. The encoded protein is CASGGTDFPLYGYTF.

CDR3 DNA sequence: TGCGCCAGCAGCTTGGCCCCCGCTAGCGGGAGGGCCCGTAACACCGGGGAGCTGTTTTTT. Amino acid sequence: CASSLAPASGRARNTGELFF. The V and J genes are TRBV5-1 and TRBJ2-2, with 12 positions matching TRBD2. Germline CDR1 and CDR2: SGHRS and YFSETQ. This CDR3 spans 20 amino acids. V lost 0 bases, J lost 2 bases, and 11 bases stayed unmatched.

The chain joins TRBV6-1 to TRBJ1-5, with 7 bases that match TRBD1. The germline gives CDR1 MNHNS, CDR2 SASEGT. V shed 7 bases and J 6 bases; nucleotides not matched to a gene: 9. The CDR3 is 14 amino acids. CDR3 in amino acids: CASTPTGRTQPQHF. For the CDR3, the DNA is TGTGCCAGCACCCCGACAGGGCGTACTCAGCCCCAGCATTTT.

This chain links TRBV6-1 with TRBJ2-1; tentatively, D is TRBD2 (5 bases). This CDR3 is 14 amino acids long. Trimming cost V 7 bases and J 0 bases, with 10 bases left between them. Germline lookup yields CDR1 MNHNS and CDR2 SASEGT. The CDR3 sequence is CASTPRDSYNEQFF. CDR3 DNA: TGTGCCAGCACCCCTCGGGACTCCTACAATGAGCAGTTCTTC.

The CDR3 bases are TGTGCCAGCAGCTCGAAGACTAGCGGAACCTACGAGCAGTACTTC. Protein product: CASSSKTSGTYEQYF. This chain uses TRBV9 with TRBJ2-7; 9 bases fit TRBD2. Germline CDR1 is SGDLS and CDR2 is YYNGEE. CDR3 length: 15 amino acids. The V and J ends lost 4 bases and 2 bases, in that order; junction bases with no gene match: 7.

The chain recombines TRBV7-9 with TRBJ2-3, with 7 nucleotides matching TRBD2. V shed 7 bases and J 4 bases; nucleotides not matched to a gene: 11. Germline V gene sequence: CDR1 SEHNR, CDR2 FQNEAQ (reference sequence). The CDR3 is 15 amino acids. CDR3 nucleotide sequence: TGTGCCAGCATCATAAGCCGGGCGGGAGCAGATACGCAGTATTTT. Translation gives CASIISRAGADTQYF.

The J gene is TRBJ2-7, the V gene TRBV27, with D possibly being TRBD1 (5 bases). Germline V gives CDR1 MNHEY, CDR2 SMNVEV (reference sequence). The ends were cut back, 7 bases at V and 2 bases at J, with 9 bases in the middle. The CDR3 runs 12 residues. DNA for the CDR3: TGTGCCAGCAAGGGGAACACCTACGAGCAGTACTTC. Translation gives CASKGNTYEQYF.

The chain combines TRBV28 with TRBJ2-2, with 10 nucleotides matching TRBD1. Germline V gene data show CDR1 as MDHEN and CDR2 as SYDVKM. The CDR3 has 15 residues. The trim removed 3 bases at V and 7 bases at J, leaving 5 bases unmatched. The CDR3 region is CASSFRQGAYGELFF. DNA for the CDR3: TGTGCCAGCAGTTTCAGACAGGGGGCTTACGGGGAGCTGTTTTTT. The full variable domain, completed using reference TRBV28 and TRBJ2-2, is DVKVTQSSRYLVKRTGEKVFLECVQDMDHENMFWYRQDPGLGLRLIYFSYDVKMKEKGDIPEGYSVSREKKERFSLILESASTNQTSMYLCASSFRQGAYGELFFGEGSRLTVL.